One and the same sample provided the 26 T cell receptor beta chains below, sequenced in a study of long-term antiretroviral therapy in people with HIV. This was the immunoSEQ v3.0 assay at survey level. Measured with immunoSEQ multiplex PCR; TCRdb has only the in-frame clones, and not every one. The sample holds some 20,000 clones, around 78% seen once. Sequenced material: unsorted PBMCs, taken at the start of antiretroviral therapy, before treatment. The receptors were sampled from a woman between 40 and 55 years old with HIV.

The CDR3 DNA sequence: TGTGCCAGCAGCTTGTGGAGCGGGGAGCAGTTCTTC. Amino acids: CASSLWSGEQFF. The rearrangement links TRBV5-6 to TRBJ2-1, with D possibly TRBD2 on 6 matching bases. Germline V CDR1 and CDR2: SGHDT, YYEEEE. Trimming stripped 1 base from V and 10 bases from J, with 9 bases between. The CDR3 runs to 12 residues.

This sequence joins TRBV6-4 and TRBJ2-3, with 8 bases identical to TRBD2. The CDR3 runs 15 residues. Trimming at V came to 3 bases and at J to 0 bases, leaving 2 bases not matched to a gene. In germline, CDR1 is MRHNA, CDR2 SNTAGT. The CDR3 nucleotides are TGTGCCAGCAGTGATGTAGCGGGAAGCACAGATACGCAGTATTTT. Its translation: CASSDVAGSTDTQYF.

This clone was seen once. This chain links TRBV19 with TRBJ1-6; no reliable D call. V was clipped by 1 base and J by 8 bases, with 6 bases between them. CDR1 and CDR2 from the germline V gene are LNHDA and SQIVND (reference sequence). The CDR3 runs to 13 residues. CDR3 residues: CASSIGGDSPLHF. CDR3 nucleotide sequence: TGTGCCAGTAGTATAGGGGGTGATTCACCCCTCCACTTT. Combining the CDR3 with reference TRBV19 and TRBJ1-6 gives the whole variable domain DGGITQSPKYLFRKEGQNVTLSCEQNLNHDAMYWYRQDPGQGLRLIYYSQIVNDFQKGDIAEGYSVSREKKESFPLTVTSAQKNPTAFYLCASSIGGDSPLHFGNGTRLTVT.

The chain is built from TRBV7-9 and TRBJ1-4; possibly TRBD1 for D (6 bases). Germline-derived CDR1 and CDR2 are SEHNR and FQNEAQ (reference sequence). Between the trimmed V and J ends, which lost 1 base and 5 bases, there was a span of 11 bases. This CDR3 comprises 15 residues. CDR3 bases: TGTGCCAGCAGCTTAGGGGACACCTACAATGAAAAACTGTTTTTT. Its protein product is CASSLGDTYNEKLFF.

This chain connects TRBV5-5 to TRBJ2-2; 7 bases align to TRBD1. Germline V gene lookup returns CDR1 SGHKS and CDR2 YYEKEE (reference sequence). V was pared by 4 bases and J by 3 bases, with 9 bases of the junction left unmatched. This CDR3 spans 16 amino acids. CDR3 protein: CASSHPGTVYTGELFF. The DNA for the CDR3 is TGTGCCAGCAGCCACCCCGGGACAGTCTACACCGGGGAGCTGTTTTTT.

This chain links TRBV28 with TRBJ1-2; 9 positions match TRBD1. The CDR3 is 16 residues long. Germline V gene sequence: CDR1 MDHEN, CDR2 SYDVKM. V shed 8 bases, J shed 5 bases, and the junction held 15 bases outside the gene matches. Here the CDR3 reads CASDESGTGRGYGYTF. The DNA of the CDR3 is TGTGCCAGCGACGAGTCCGGGACAGGGAGAGGGTATGGCTACACCTTC.

The gene calls are TRBV4-2 and TRBJ2-1, with 15 bases matching TRBD2. J was trimmed by 8 bases and V by 4 bases; bases with no gene match: 6. Germline-derived CDR1 and CDR2 are LGHNA and YNFKEQ. CDR3 length equals 16 residues. CDR3 coding DNA: TGTGCCAGCAGCCGGGGAAGGACTAGCGGGAGGGATGAGCAGTTCTTC. It specifies CASSRGRTSGRDEQFF.

The rearrangement links TRBV7-3 to TRBJ2-5; D ambiguous. Germline V gene data show CDR1 as SGHTA and CDR2 as FQGTGA. Trimming took off 1 base at V and 4 bases at J, with 4 bases between the two ends. This CDR3 has 12 amino acids. CDR3 sequence (DNA): TGTGCCAGCAGCTTAATAGGAGAGACCCAGTACTTC. Encoded protein: CASSLIGETQYF.

DNA of the CDR3: TGTGCCTGGGGGGATCCCCAAGGACAGGGGGCAAGGAACACTGAAGCTTTCTTT. Protein sequence: CAWGDPQGQGARNTEAFF. This chain uses TRBV30 with TRBJ1-1; TRBD1 agrees at 11 bases. The CDR3 runs to 18 residues. The germline V gene encodes CDR1 GTSNPN and CDR2 SVGIG (reference sequence). The V gene end was trimmed by 5 bases and the J gene end by 1 base; junction bases not matched to a gene: 15. The variable domain in full, completed from reference TRBV30 and TRBJ1-1, reads SQTIHQWPATLVQPVGSPLSLECTVEGTSNPNLYWYRQAAGRGLQLLFYSVGIGQISSEVPQNLSASRPQDRQFILSSKKLLLSDSGFYLCAWGDPQGQGARNTEAFFGQGTRLTVV.

The DNA for the CDR3 is TGCGCCAGCAGCCAAGGGACAGGGTTTGACACTGAAGCTTTCTTT. Encoded protein: CASSQGTGFDTEAFF. J is TRBJ1-1 and V is TRBV4-1; TRBD1 aligns across 8 bases. The germline V gene has CDR1 MGHRA and CDR2 YSYEKL. The V segment lost 1 base and the J segment 3 bases; nucleotides outside the gene matches: 4. This CDR3 spans 15 amino acids.

The CDR3 spells CASRPGQDSPLHF. The DNA of the CDR3 is TGTGCCAGCAGGCCGGGACAGGACTCACCCCTCCACTTT. J is TRBJ1-6 and V is TRBV6-1; 8 positions match TRBD1. This CDR3 has 13 residues. J lost 10 bases, V lost 6 bases, and 5 bases had no gene match. Germline CDR1 and CDR2: MNHNS and SASEGT.

This chain joins TRBV30 and TRBJ2-5, with TRBD1 identical over 9 bases. With V trimmed by 4 bases and J by 0 bases, 6 bases remained unmatched. The CDR3 consists of 15 residues. Germline V gene sequence: CDR1 GTSNPN, CDR2 SVGIG (reference sequence). CDR3 protein: CAWTGGTGNQETQYF. DNA for the CDR3: TGTGCCTGGACTGGAGGGACAGGGAACCAAGAGACCCAGTACTTC.

The chain links TRBV5-4 to TRBJ1-1, with D uncertain. This CDR3 spans 13 amino acids. The germline V gene has CDR1 SGHNT and CDR2 YYREEE (reference sequence). Trimming stripped 0 bases from V and 1 base from J, with 4 bases between. CDR3 loop: CASSLDQNTEAFF. The CDR3 DNA is TGTGCCAGCAGCTTGGATCAGAACACTGAAGCTTTCTTT.

The chain uses TRBV18 and TRBJ1-1; no clear D. The CDR3 totals 13 residues. V lost 0 bases and J lost 5, with 7 bases in between. Germline assignment: CDR1 KGHSH and CDR2 LQKENI. The DNA for the CDR3 is TGTGCCAGCTCACCACCGGGTGCGACTGAAGCTTTCTTT. Amino acids: CASSPPGATEAFF. Together with reference TRBV18 and TRBJ1-1, the CDR3 gives the full variable domain: NAGVMQNPRHLVRRRGQEARLRCSPMKGHSHVYWYRQLPEEGLKFMVYLQKENIIDESGMPKERFSAEFPKEGPSILRIQQVVRGDSAAYFCASSPPGATEAFFGQGTRLTVV.

This clone was seen a single time. V gene TRBV19 combines with J gene TRBJ2-3; the D gene is possibly TRBD2 (6 bases). This CDR3 has 15 amino acids. V was shortened by 3 bases and J by 4 bases, with 14 bases between the two germline ends. In germline, CDR1 is LNHDA, CDR2 SQIVND (reference sequence). CDR3 amino acids: CASSIQEGYPDTQYF. Written as DNA, the CDR3 is TGTGCCAGTAGTATCCAGGAGGGGTATCCAGATACGCAGTATTTT.

The chain combines TRBV6-1 with TRBJ1-2, with a tentative D call TRBD1 (6 bases). The CDR3 has 14 amino acids. CDR1 MNHNS and CDR2 SASEGT come from the germline V gene. V was pared by 1 base and J by 4 bases, with 10 bases between. The chain's CDR3 is CASSEVGGSYGYTF. For the CDR3, the DNA is TGTGCCAGCAGTGAAGTAGGGGGTAGCTATGGCTACACCTTC.

The chain combines TRBV5-1 with TRBJ2-7; D ambiguous. This CDR3 spans 13 amino acids. Germline CDR1 and CDR2: SGHRS and YFSETQ. Trimming pared 1 base from V and 3 bases from J, leaving 8 bases between. The CDR3 region is CASSLSQYYEQYF. The CDR3 DNA is TGCGCCAGCAGCTTGTCCCAGTACTACGAGCAGTACTTC.

This chain connects TRBV18 to TRBJ1-1; D is undetermined. The CDR3 is made up of 15 amino acids. The V and J ends lost 2 bases and 4 bases respectively, with 14 bases between them. Looked up from germline, CDR1 is KGHSH and CDR2 is LQKENI. CDR3 residues: CASSPFSGRGTEAFF. In nucleotides, the CDR3 is TGTGCCAGCTCACCATTTTCTGGACGGGGCACTGAAGCTTTCTTT. The full variable domain, its missing parts supplied by reference TRBV18 and TRBJ1-1, is NAGVMQNPRHLVRRRGQEARLRCSPMKGHSHVYWYRQLPEEGLKFMVYLQKENIIDESGMPKERFSAEFPKEGPSILRIQQVVRGDSAAYFCASSPFSGRGTEAFFGQGTRLTVV.

The chain uses TRBV7-8 and TRBJ1-4; 7 nucleotides agree with TRBD1. Germline CDR1 reads SGHVS; CDR2 reads FQNEAQ. Germline trimming cut 5 bases from V and 4 bases from J; bases unmatched to any gene: 7. CDR3 length equals 15 residues. The CDR3 DNA reads TGTGCCAGCAGCCACAGCAGGGGGAATAATGAAAAACTGTTTTTT. This translates into CASSHSRGNNEKLFF.

This clone was recorded a few times. The chain recombines TRBV5-4 with TRBJ1-2; D is uncertain. The CDR3 totals 13 residues. The V gene lost 4 bases and the J gene lost 4 bases, with 11 bases spanning the gap. Germline V gene lookup returns CDR1 SGHNT and CDR2 YYREEE (reference sequence). CDR3 nucleotides: TGTGCCAGCAGCCGTGACGGCTCCTATGGCTACACCTTC. As protein: CASSRDGSYGYTF.

The V gene is TRBV9, the J gene TRBJ2-3; TRBD2 might be the D (5 bases). V was pared by 0 bases and J by 2 bases, with 13 bases between. The CDR3 has 16 residues. Germline loops: CDR1 SGDLS, CDR2 YYNGEE. The CDR3 spells CASSVAPGRNTDTQYF. The CDR3 bases are TGTGCCAGCAGCGTAGCTCCGGGGAGAAACACAGATACGCAGTATTTT.

This clone occurred a few times. The V and J genes are TRBV7-2 and TRBJ1-2, with unresolved D. V lost 0 bases and J lost 5, with 10 bases in between. Germline V CDR1 and CDR2: SGHTA, FQGNSA. CDR3 length: 14 residues. The CDR3 is CASSLAPLGYGYTF. DNA of the CDR3: TGTGCCAGCAGCTTAGCTCCCCTGGGGTATGGCTACACCTTC.

In its sample, this clone was seen a few times. The gene calls are TRBV27 and TRBJ2-2; the D is unclear. Trimming pared 6 bases from V and 5 bases from J, leaving 10 bases between. CDR3 size: 13 residues. In germline, CDR1 is MNHEY, CDR2 SMNVEV (reference sequence). Here the CDR3 DNA reads TGTGCCAGCAGCCCAAGTGTGACCGGGGAGCTGTTTTTT. The encoded protein is CASSPSVTGELFF.

The rearrangement links TRBV30 to TRBJ2-7, with D possibly being TRBD1 or TRBD2 (6 bases each). The V end lost 4 bases, the J end lost 2 bases, and 15 bases lay between the germline ends. The CDR3 is made up of 14 amino acids. Looked up from germline, CDR1 is GTSNPN and CDR2 is SVGIG (reference sequence). The CDR3: CAWTKGGIPYEQYF. Here the CDR3 DNA reads TGTGCCTGGACCAAAGGGGGGATCCCCTACGAGCAGTACTTC.

This chain links TRBV27 with TRBJ1-1; 12 positions agree with TRBD1. CDR3 length equals 15 residues. CDR1 MNHEY and CDR2 SMNVEV come from the germline V gene (reference sequence). J lost 10 bases, V lost 5 bases, and 11 bases had no gene match. The CDR3 region is CASSPSRDRGLVAFF. In DNA form, the CDR3 reads TGTGCCAGCAGTCCGTCCCGGGACAGGGGGCTGGTAGCTTTCTTT.

V usage is TRBV5-6 and J usage is TRBJ1-2; D gene uncertain. The length of the CDR3 is 15 residues. V dropped 1 base and J dropped 4 bases, with 14 bases sitting between them. Germline-derived CDR1 and CDR2 are SGHDT and YYEEEE. This CDR3 reads CASSLRAEGTYGYTF. The CDR3 DNA reads TGTGCCAGCAGCTTGAGGGCAGAGGGTACCTATGGCTACACCTTC.